The 8 T cell receptor beta chains below were found in one sample sequenced in a study of OX40 agonist ivuxolimab in advanced cancers. Measured with immunoSEQ multiplex PCR; TCRdb has only the in-frame clones, and not every one. The sample lists approximately 23,000 clones, less than 90% occurring once. Material: CD4+ or CD8+ T cells sorted from blood, obtained in a trial of the OX40 agonist ivuxolimab. The receptors here all came from an adult with an advanced solid tumor such as melanoma, head and neck, liver or kidney cancer.

The J gene is TRBJ1-1, the V gene TRBV7-6, with unresolved D. This CDR3 has 12 residues. Looked up from germline, CDR1 is SGHVS and CDR2 is FNYEAQ. V gave up 5 bases and J gave up 4 bases, with 8 bases separating them. For the CDR3, the DNA is TGTGCCAGCAGCGATAAGCTCACTGAAGCTTTCTTT. Translated: CASSDKLTEAFF. Supplemented by reference TRBV7-6 and TRBJ1-1, the full variable domain reads GAGVSQSPRYKVTKRGQDVALRCDPISGHVSLYWYRQALGQGPEFLTYFNYEAQQDKSGLPNDRFSAERPEGSISTLTIQRTEQRDSAMYRCASSDKLTEAFFGQGTRLTVV.

This clone was recorded only once. The rearrangement joins TRBV5-4 to TRBJ2-2; D is unclear. The CDR3 consists of 12 residues. Germline lookup yields CDR1 SGHNT and CDR2 YYREEE (reference sequence). V lost 0 bases and J lost 6, with 3 bases in between. Written as DNA, the CDR3 is TGTGCCAGCAGCTTGGTGTCCGGGGAGCTGTTTTTT. Translation: CASSLVSGELFF.

V is TRBV7-2 and J is TRBJ2-7, with D hard to call. V lost 5 bases, J lost 3 bases, and 8 bases lay in between. The CDR3 has 12 amino acids. Germline assignment: CDR1 SGHTA and CDR2 FQGNSA. CDR3 nucleotide sequence: TGTGCCAGCAGCGAGAACAACTACGAGCAGTACTTC. Its protein is CASSENNYEQYF.

This clone was detected only once. The chain carries TRBV27 and TRBJ2-5; TRBD2 matches 10 bases. CDR3 length: 14 amino acids. V was clipped by 8 bases and J by 5 bases; unmatched bases: 8. CDR1 and CDR2 from the germline V gene are MNHEY and SMNVEV (reference sequence). The CDR3 DNA reads as TGTGCCAGCCGGACTAGCGGATTCCGGGAGACCCAGTACTTC. Translating it yields CASRTSGFRETQYF.

This rearrangement joins TRBV9 to TRBJ1-3; TRBD1 might be the D (5 bases). The V and J ends lost 2 bases and 0 bases respectively, with 15 bases between them. CDR1 is SGDLS, CDR2 YYNGEE, per germline. This CDR3 comprises 17 residues. The CDR3 protein is CASSVSGTQSSGNTIYF. The CDR3 coding sequence is TGTGCCAGCAGCGTTTCCGGGACTCAGAGCTCTGGAAACACCATATATTTT.

V and J are TRBV28 and TRBJ2-1; 8 positions agree with TRBD2. The J segment lost 3 bases and the V segment lost 2 bases, leaving 3 bases of the junction unmatched. The CDR3 length is 15 residues. The V gene's germline CDR1 is MDHEN and CDR2 SYDVKM. The CDR3 DNA reads TGTGCCAGCAGTTTAACTAGCGGAAACTACAATGAGCAGTTCTTC. Its protein product is CASSLTSGNYNEQFF. The full variable domain, with the rest looked up from reference TRBV28 and TRBJ2-1, is DVKVTQSSRYLVKRTGEKVFLECVQDMDHENMFWYRQDPGLGLRLIYFSYDVKMKEKGDIPEGYSVSREKKERFSLILESASTNQTSMYLCASSLTSGNYNEQFFGPGTRLTVL.

A single count supports this clone. This chain joins TRBV7-9 and TRBJ2-7, with D tentatively TRBD2 (6 bases). The CDR3 has 14 residues. The germline V gene encodes CDR1 SEHNR and CDR2 FQNEAQ (reference sequence). Trimming shortened V by 5 bases and J by 5 bases, and 16 bases separated the two germline ends. The CDR3 nucleotides read TGTGCCAGCAGCCGACTAGTGTCTATCCACGAGCAGTACTTC. Translation: CASSRLVSIHEQYF. Full variable domain (outside the CDR3, taken from reference TRBV7-9 and TRBJ2-7): DTGVSQNPRHKITKRGQNVTFRCDPISEHNRLYWYRQTLGQGPEFLTYFQNEAQLEKSRLLSDRFSAERPKGSFSTLEIQRTEQGDSAMYLCASSRLVSIHEQYFGPGTRLTVT.

The CDR3 DNA reads as TGTGCCAGCAGTTTACGACTGGAGGGGGCTTTTGGCTACACCTTC. Amino acids: CASSLRLEGAFGYTF. The gene calls are TRBV27 and TRBJ1-2; TRBD1 matches at 7 bases. Germline values: CDR1 MNHEY, CDR2 SMNVEV (reference sequence). The ends lost 2 bases at V and 7 bases at J; junction bases unmatched: 10. There are 15 residues in the CDR3.